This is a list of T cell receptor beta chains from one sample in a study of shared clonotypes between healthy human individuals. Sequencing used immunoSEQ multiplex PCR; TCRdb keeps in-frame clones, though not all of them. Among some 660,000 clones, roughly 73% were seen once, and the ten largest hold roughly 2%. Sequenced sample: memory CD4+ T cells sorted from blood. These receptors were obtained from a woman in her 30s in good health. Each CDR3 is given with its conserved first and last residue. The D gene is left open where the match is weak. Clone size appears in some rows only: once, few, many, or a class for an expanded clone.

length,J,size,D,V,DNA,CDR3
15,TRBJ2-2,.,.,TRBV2,TGTGCCAGCAGTGGGGTCAGGGGCAGTACCGGGGAGCTGTTTTTT,CASSGVRGSTGELFF
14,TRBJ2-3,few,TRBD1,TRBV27,TGTGCCAGCAGTTCAGGACAGGGCGCAGATACGCAGTATTTT,CASSSGQGADTQYF
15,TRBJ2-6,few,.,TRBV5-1,TGCGCCACCGGAAGCCCCCCGAATGGGGCCAACGTCCTGACTTTC,CATGSPPNGANVLTF
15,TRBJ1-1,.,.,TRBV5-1,TGCGCCAGCAGCTTACACCCGGCGGGGAACACTGAAGCTTTCTTT,CASSLHPAGNTEAFF
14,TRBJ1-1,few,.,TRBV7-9,TGTGCCAGCAGCCCGGACGAGGGGGGAACTGAAGCTTTCTTT,CASSPDEGGTEAFF
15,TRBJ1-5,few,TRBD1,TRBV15,TGTGCCACCAGCAGAACAGGGGGCCCGAATCAGCCCCAGCATTTT,CATSRTGGPNQPQHF
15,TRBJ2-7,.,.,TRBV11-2,TGTGCCAGCAGCTTATACGTCGCTAGCGACCACGAGCAGTACTTC,CASSLYVASDHEQYF
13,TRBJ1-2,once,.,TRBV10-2,TGCGCCAGCAGTAACAGGGACGGGTATGGCTACACCTTC,CASSNRDGYGYTF
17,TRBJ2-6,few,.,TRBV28,TGTGCCAGCAGTCTAGACTCTCAGGGGCGTGGGGCCAACGTCCTGACTTTC,CASSLDSQGRGANVLTF
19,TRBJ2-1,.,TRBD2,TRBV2,TGTGCCAGCAGGTCTGACGGGACTAGCGGGAGGGGAGCCTACAATGAGCAGTTCTTC,CASRSDGTSGRGAYNEQFF
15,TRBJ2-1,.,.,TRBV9,TGTGCCAGCAGCGAGCCGAGGGGCCCTGGGAATGAGCAGTTCTTC,CASSEPRGPGNEQFF
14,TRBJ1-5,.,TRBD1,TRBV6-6,TGTGCCAGCAGTTACCGAGGGGGCGATCAGCCCCAGCATTTT,CASSYRGGDQPQHF
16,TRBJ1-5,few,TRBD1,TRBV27,TGTGCCAGCAGACGACAGGGGGCCGGTAGCAATCAGCCCCAGCATTTT,CASRRQGAGSNQPQHF
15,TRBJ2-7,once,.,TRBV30,TGTGCCTGGAGTGAAGGACGGGCCCCTACCTACGAGCAGTACTTC,CAWSEGRAPTYEQYF
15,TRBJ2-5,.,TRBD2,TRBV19,TGTGCCAGTAGTATAGCGGGAGGAGTGGGGGAGACCCAGTACTTC,CASSIAGGVGETQYF
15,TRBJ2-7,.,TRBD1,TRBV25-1,TGTGCCAGCACCTCCCCGGGACAGGGAAACTACGAGCAGTACTTC,CASTSPGQGNYEQYF
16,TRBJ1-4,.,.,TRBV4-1,TGCGCCAGCAGCCAAGGGTCAGCTATACCTAATGAAAAACTGTTTTTT,CASSQGSAIPNEKLFF
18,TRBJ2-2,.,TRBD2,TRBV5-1,TGCGCCAGCAGCTTGAGGGGACTAGCGGGAGCGGGTTCCGGGGAGCTGTTTTTT,CASSLRGLAGAGSGELFF
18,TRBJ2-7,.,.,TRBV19,TGTGCCAGTACTTCAGGTCGGCTGGGAGCGGGTGACTCCTACGAGCAGTACTTC,CASTSGRLGAGDSYEQYF
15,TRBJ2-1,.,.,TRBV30,TGTGCCTGTATTAGGCGGGCTAGCTCCTACAATGAGCAGTTCTTC,CACIRRASSYNEQFF
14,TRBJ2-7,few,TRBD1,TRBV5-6,TGTGCCAGCAGCCGAACGGGACAGGGCTACGAGCAGTACTTC,CASSRTGQGYEQYF
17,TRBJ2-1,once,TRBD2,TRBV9,TGTGCCAGCAGCGTAGGCTGGACTAGCGGGAGAGCTCATGAGCAGTTCTTC,CASSVGWTSGRAHEQFF
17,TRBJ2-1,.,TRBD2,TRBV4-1,TGCGCCAGCAGCCTAAATTTAGCGGGAGTGGGGGAGAATGAGCAGTTCTTC,CASSLNLAGVGENEQFF
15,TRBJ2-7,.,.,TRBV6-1,TGTGCCAGCAGGAGATTTTATGAGGGCCCCTACGAGCAGTACTTC,CASRRFYEGPYEQYF
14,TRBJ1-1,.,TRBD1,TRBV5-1,TGCGCCAGCAGCGACGGGACAGAGAACACTGAAGCTTTCTTT,CASSDGTENTEAFF
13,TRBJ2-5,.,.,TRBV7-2,TGTGCCAGCAGTGGGGTGGGACAAGAGACCCAGTACTTC,CASSGVGQETQYF
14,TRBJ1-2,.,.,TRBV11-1,TGTGCCAGCAGCTCCGGGACGCAGACCTATGGCTACACCTTC,CASSSGTQTYGYTF
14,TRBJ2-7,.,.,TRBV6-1,TGTGCCAGCAGTGATAGGGGCAGGGGCTACGAGCAGTACTTC,CASSDRGRGYEQYF
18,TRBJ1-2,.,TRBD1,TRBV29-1,TGCAGCGTTGAGGTCGACCCGGGACAGGGGTTGGGTAACTATGGCTACACCTTC,CSVEVDPGQGLGNYGYTF
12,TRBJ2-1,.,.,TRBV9,TGTGCCAGCAGCGTAAGGGCCGATGAGCAGTTCTTC,CASSVRADEQFF
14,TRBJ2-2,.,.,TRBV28,TGTGCCAGCAGTGTACCGGGTTACACCGGGGAGCTGTTTTTT,CASSVPGYTGELFF
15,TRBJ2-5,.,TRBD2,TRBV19,TGTGCCAGTAGTGCGGTAGCGGGAGGAATGGAGACCCAGTACTTC,CASSAVAGGMETQYF
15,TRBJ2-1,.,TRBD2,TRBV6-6,TGTGCCAGCACCCTAGCGGGAGGAACCTACAATGAGCAGTTCTTC,CASTLAGGTYNEQFF
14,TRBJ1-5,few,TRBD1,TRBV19,TGTGCCAGAATCCCCGGACAGGGCAATCAGCCCCAGCATTTT,CARIPGQGNQPQHF
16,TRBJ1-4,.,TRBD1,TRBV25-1,TGTGCCAGCGCCCGGCAGGGACAGGGGACTAATGAAAAACTGTTTTTT,CASARQGQGTNEKLFF
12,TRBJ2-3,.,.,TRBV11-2,TGTGCCAGCAGCGCAAACTACGATACGCAGTATTTT,CASSANYDTQYF
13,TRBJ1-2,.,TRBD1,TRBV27,TGTGCCAGCACCCCGGGACAGGGCTTAGGCTACACCTTC,CASTPGQGLGYTF
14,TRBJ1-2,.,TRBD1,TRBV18,TGTGCCAGCTCACCAGTCCAGGGGGGATATGGCTACACCTTC,CASSPVQGGYGYTF
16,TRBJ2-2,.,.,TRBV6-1,TGTGCCAGCAGTGAAAATCCGGGAGTGAACACCGGGGAGCTGTTTTTT,CASSENPGVNTGELFF
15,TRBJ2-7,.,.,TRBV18,TGTGCCAGCTCACCACAACTTAAGAGCTCCTACGAGCAGTACTTC,CASSPQLKSSYEQYF
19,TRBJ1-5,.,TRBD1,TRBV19,TGTGCCAGTAACAAACTAAGGCGGGACAGGGTATCAGGCAATCAGCCCCAGCATTTT,CASNKLRRDRVSGNQPQHF
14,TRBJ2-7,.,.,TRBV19,TGTGCCACAAGGCGGGGCGGCGGAGCCTACGAGCAGTACTTC,CATRRGGGAYEQYF
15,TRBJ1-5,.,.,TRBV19,TGTGCCAGTAGTATAGTACAGAGCGTGAATCAGCCCCAGCATTTT,CASSIVQSVNQPQHF
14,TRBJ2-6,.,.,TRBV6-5,TGTGCCAGCAGCAGCCAATCTGGGGCCAACGTCCTGACTTTC,CASSSQSGANVLTF
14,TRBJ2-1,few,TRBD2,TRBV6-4,TGTGCCAGCAGTGCAGCGGGAGCGGAAGATGAGCAGTTCTTC,CASSAAGAEDEQFF
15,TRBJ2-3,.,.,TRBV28,TGTGCCAGCACCCAGGTCTCGGGAGCGGCAGATACGCAGTATTTT,CASTQVSGAADTQYF
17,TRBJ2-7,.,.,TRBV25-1,TGTGCCAGCAGTGGTCCGGGACTGGAACACCTATCCTACGAGCAGTACTTC,CASSGPGLEHLSYEQYF